Below are 8 T cell receptor beta chains sequenced from a single sample in a study of shared clonotypes between healthy human individuals. Profiling relied on immunoSEQ multiplex PCR, and the TCRdb table lists in-frame clones only, not all of them. The sample lists fewer than 550,000 clones; about 80% were seen once. The source material was PBMCs. The source of these receptors is a middle-aged woman in good health. Some clones in this sample may be carry-over from other donors' samples.

This chain links TRBV13 with TRBJ2-5, with 7 bases matching TRBD1. The CDR3 length is 19 residues. The germline CDR1 and CDR2 sequences are PRHDT and FYEKMQ (reference sequence). Trimming at V came to 0 bases and at J to 4 bases, leaving 17 bases not matched to a gene. The CDR3 DNA reads as TGTGCCAGCAGCTTAGGCCGAGGGGGCAAGGGGGCAAGTTTAGAGACCCAGTACTTC. It specifies CASSLGRGGKGASLETQYF.

This chain connects TRBV7-9 to TRBJ2-7; D is undetermined. Germline-derived CDR1 and CDR2 are SEHNR and FQNEAQ (reference sequence). CDR3 length: 14 amino acids. V lost 0 bases and J 3 bases, leaving 9 bases between the germline ends. The CDR3, as DNA: TGTGCCAGCAGCTTAGCATCGGGCAGCTACGAGCAGTACTTC. Encoded protein: CASSLASGSYEQYF.

The chain employs TRBV19 and TRBJ1-2; D gene unclear. The CDR3 is 11 amino acids. Germline V CDR1 and CDR2: LNHDA, SQIVND (reference sequence). V was pared by 8 bases and J by 8 bases, with 12 bases between. CDR3 in amino acids: CASGLREGYTF. The CDR3 DNA is TGTGCCAGTGGGCTGCGGGAGGGCTACACCTTC.

Turning to this clone: This sample includes further DNA sequences coding for the same CDR3. This chain uses TRBV9 with TRBJ2-1; the D gene is possibly TRBD2 (6 bases). The CDR3 covers 15 residues. The germline CDR1 and CDR2 sequences are SGDLS and YYNGEE. Trimming took off 0 bases at V and 0 bases at J, with 7 bases between the two ends. This CDR3 reads CASSVVGGSYNEQFF. The DNA for the CDR3 is TGTGCCAGCAGCGTAGTCGGGGGCTCCTACAATGAGCAGTTCTTC. The full variable domain, in which reference TRBV9 and TRBJ2-1 provide the parts outside the CDR3, is DSGVTQTPKHLITATGQRVTLRCSPRSGDLSVYWYQQSLDQGLQFLIQYYNGEERAKGNILERFSAQQFPDLHSELNLSSLELGDSALYFCASSVVGGSYNEQFFGPGTRLTVL.

This sequence joins TRBV9 and TRBJ1-2; weak D call: TRBD1 (5 bases). The V and J ends lost 0 bases and 3 bases respectively, with 9 bases between them. Germline loops: CDR1 SGDLS, CDR2 YYNGEE. There are 14 residues in the CDR3. The CDR3 nucleotides read TGTGCCAGCAGCGTAGGCCCGGGGGACTATGGCTACACCTTC. Protein: CASSVGPGDYGYTF.

DNA for the CDR3: TGTGCCAGTAATCCGGGACTAGATAGGTATGAGCAGTTCTTC. It encodes CASNPGLDRYEQFF. This rearrangement joins TRBV19 to TRBJ2-1; the match to TRBD2 covers 8 bases. The length of the CDR3 is 14 residues. From germline, CDR1 is LNHDA and CDR2 SQIVND (reference sequence). V shed 7 bases and J 8 bases; nucleotides not matched to a gene: 10.

The V call is TRBV7-2, the J call TRBJ2-7; 8 bases match TRBD2. CDR1 and CDR2 from the germline V gene are SGHTA and FQGNSA. The CDR3 runs to 15 residues. J was trimmed by 6 bases and V by 3 bases; bases with no gene match: 10. The CDR3 DNA follows: TGTGCCAGCAGCTTGGCTGGGACTAGTCTCTCCGAGCAGTACTTC. This codes for CASSLAGTSLSEQYF.

Only one count was recorded for this clone. This sequence joins TRBV4-3 and TRBJ2-2, with 11 positions matching TRBD2. The CDR3 extends over 15 amino acids. V trimming: 4 bases; J trimming: 6 bases; junction bases outside the gene matches: 4. The germline gives CDR1 LGHNA, CDR2 YSLEER. The CDR3 region has the DNA TGCGCCAGCAGCCTTGGGACTAGCGGAGCCGGGGAGCTGTTTTTT. Amino acid sequence: CASSLGTSGAGELFF.